A single sample gave rise to the 16 T cell receptor beta chains below, sequenced in a study of T cells in Graves' hyperthyroidism and ophthalmopathy. Amplification yielded TCR beta CDR3 regions, with RNA transcripts as the source. The HTBI primer set served for first-round RT-PCR of the TCR CDR3. TCRdb itself ran the multiplex PCR reads through MiXCR, one entry per CDR3 protein. The table shows hundreds of thousands of distinct CDR3 sequences, with 18% occurring only once. The sequencing sample was made of blood. Receptors originate from a woman between 50 and 59 years old with Graves' hyperthyroidism that later progressed to Graves' ophthalmopathy.

This clonotype was observed many times. V usage is TRBV6-1 and J usage is TRBJ2-5; 8 bases fit TRBD2. CDR3 length equals 14 residues. V dropped 6 bases and J dropped 5; count of bases not matched to a gene: 8. The germline V gene has CDR1 MNHNS and CDR2 SASEGT. The CDR3 reads CASRTTGGLETQYF. In DNA form, the CDR3 reads TGTGCCAGCAGGACAACGGGAGGGTTGGAGACCCAGTACTTC.

This clonotype was counted many times. The chain links TRBV9 to TRBJ1-2; D gene unclear. In germline, CDR1 is SGDLS, CDR2 YYNGEE. The CDR3 sequence is 14 residues long. Trimming pared 3 bases from V and 4 bases from J, leaving 13 bases between. The CDR3, as DNA: TGTGCCAGCAGCGGGACGACTGGGCCCTATGGCTACACCTTC. Translated: CASSGTTGPYGYTF. Full variable domain (missing parts from reference TRBV9 and TRBJ1-2): DSGVTQTPKHLITATGQRVTLRCSPRSGDLSVYWYQQSLDQGLQFLIQYYNGEERAKGNILERFSAQQFPDLHSELNLSSLELGDSALYFCASSGTTGPYGYTFGSGTRLTVV.

In its sample, this clonotype was seen many times. This chain uses TRBV10-3 with TRBJ1-6; 7 positions match TRBD1. Looked up from germline, CDR1 is ENHRY and CDR2 is SYGVKD. The ends lost 9 bases at V and 5 bases at J; junction bases unmatched: 7. The CDR3 totals 14 residues. The CDR3 spells CAIRQGEDNSPLHF. CDR3 DNA: TGTGCCATTCGACAGGGAGAAGATAATTCACCCCTCCACTTT.

The chain links TRBV2 to TRBJ1-2; TRBD1 might be the D (5 bases). V gave up 1 base and J gave up 1 base, with 10 bases separating them. The CDR3 has 15 amino acids. Per germline, CDR1 SNHLY and CDR2 FYNNEI. This CDR3 reads CASSEEGVSNYGYTF. Here the CDR3 DNA reads TGTGCCAGCAGTGAAGAAGGGGTCAGTAACTATGGCTACACCTTC.

The chain joins TRBV7-9 to TRBJ1-1; D gene unclear. Germline V gene sequence: CDR1 SEHNR, CDR2 FQNEAQ (reference sequence). The CDR3 length is 11 residues. Trimming cost V 5 bases and J 7 bases, with 8 bases left between them. For the CDR3, the DNA is TGTGCCAGCAGCCCCACACATGAAGCTTTCTTT. Its protein is CASSPTHEAFF.

V is TRBV12-3 or TRBV12-4 and J is TRBJ2-5, with 9 bases aligning to TRBD2. The junction had 7 bases not matched to a gene; V was cut back by 7 bases and J by 4 bases. This CDR3 has 14 residues. The CDR3 region is CASISSGGRETQYF. CDR3 coding DNA: TGTGCCAGCATCTCAAGCGGGGGGCGAGAGACCCAGTACTTC.

The genes are TRBV4-1 and TRBJ2-5; D perhaps matches TRBD2 (5 bases). Germline assignment: CDR1 MGHRA and CDR2 YSYEKL. The germline V and J ends were trimmed by 3 bases and 0 bases, with 20 bases remaining between them. CDR3 length: 18 amino acids. CDR3 nucleotide sequence: TGCGCCAGCAGCCATACTTGCAGCGGCACCTCGTACCAAGAGACCCAGTACTTC. Translated, it gives CASSHTCSGTSYQETQYF.

The rearrangement uses TRBV12-3 or TRBV12-4 and TRBJ1-5, with TRBD1 as a possible D gene (5 bases). This CDR3 comprises 14 residues. The V end was cut by 6 bases, the J end by 3 bases, with 12 bases between. DNA of the CDR3: TGTGCCAGCAGGACAACAGGAGCCAATCAGCCCCAGCATTTT. This codes for CASRTTGANQPQHF.

This clonotype has more than one count but fewer than ten. The rearrangement joins TRBV5-5 to TRBJ2-7; D is unclear. V lost 4 bases, J lost 4 bases, and 12 bases lay in between. CDR1 SGHKS and CDR2 YYEKEE come from the germline V gene (reference sequence). The CDR3 loop spans 13 amino acids. The chain's CDR3 is CASSPSLTYEQYF. Written as DNA, the CDR3 is TGTGCCAGCAGCCCCTCTCTCACATACGAGCAGTACTTC.

Many counts were recorded for this clonotype. The genes are TRBV12-3 or TRBV12-4 and TRBJ2-3; D is undetermined. The CDR3 totals 14 residues. V shed 7 bases and J shed 0 bases, with 11 bases lying between them. In nucleotides, the CDR3 is TGTGCCAGCACCTTGAGAGTAAGCACAGATACGCAGTATTTT. Translation: CASTLRVSTDTQYF.

The chain uses TRBV7-9 and TRBJ2-1; 13 positions agree with TRBD2. This CDR3 contains 17 residues. V lost 5 bases to trimming and J lost 4 bases; unmatched junction nucleotides: 8. In germline, CDR1 is SEHNR, CDR2 FQNEAQ (reference sequence). The CDR3 here is CASSTRRLAGGYNEQFF. CDR3 DNA: TGTGCCAGCAGCACGAGAAGACTAGCGGGGGGATACAATGAGCAGTTCTTC.

This clonotype was counted only a few times. The V gene is TRBV4-1, the J gene TRBJ2-7; 9 positions agree with TRBD2. The CDR3 consists of 17 residues. The trim removed 0 bases at V and 0 bases at J, leaving 6 bases unmatched. Germline CDR1 and CDR2: MGHRA and YSYEKL. CDR3 DNA: TGCGCCAGCAGCCAAGATCGGGCAGCGGGGGGCTCCTACGAGCAGTACTTC. The encoded protein is CASSQDRAAGGSYEQYF.

The chain has TRBV5-1 and TRBJ2-7; D is possibly TRBD1 or TRBD2 (5 bases each). Germline values: CDR1 SGHRS, CDR2 YFSETQ. The CDR3 extends over 15 amino acids. V lost 0 bases, J lost 3 bases, and 13 bases lay in between. This chain's CDR3 is CASSLGGDSYYEQYF. DNA for the CDR3: TGCGCCAGCAGCTTGGGAGGGGATTCCTACTACGAGCAGTACTTC.

The chain is built from TRBV19 and TRBJ1-1, with D unresolved. Deletions cut 7 bases from V and 0 bases from J, with 15 bases between. Germline V gene sequence: CDR1 LNHDA, CDR2 SQIVND (reference sequence). CDR3 size: 15 residues. The CDR3 DNA sequence: TGTGCCAGTACCCCGACGAGCCAGCTGAACACTGAAGCTTTCTTT. Translated, it gives CASTPTSQLNTEAFF. The full variable domain, its missing parts supplied by reference TRBV19 and TRBJ1-1, is DGGITQSPKYLFRKEGQNVTLSCEQNLNHDAMYWYRQDPGQGLRLIYYSQIVNDFQKGDIAEGYSVSREKKESFPLTVTSAQKNPTAFYLCASTPTSQLNTEAFFGQGTRLTVV.

This clonotype occurred a few times. The J gene is TRBJ1-1, the V gene TRBV19; D is undetermined. Trimming pared 1 base from V and 0 bases from J, leaving 12 bases between. The V gene's germline CDR1 is LNHDA and CDR2 SQIVND (reference sequence). The length of the CDR3 is 16 residues. CDR3: CASSIVALDMNTEAFF. In nucleotides, the CDR3 is TGTGCCAGTAGTATAGTGGCACTTGATATGAACACTGAAGCTTTCTTT.

V and J are TRBV19 and TRBJ1-5, with TRBD1 matching 9 bases. The junction had 9 bases not matched to a gene; V was cut back by 8 bases and J by 4 bases. The CDR3 totals 15 residues. Germline V CDR1 and CDR2: LNHDA, SQIVND (reference sequence). The CDR3 DNA follows: TGTGCCAGTCGACCGGGGACAGGGACGAATCAGCCCCAGCATTTT. It translates to CASRPGTGTNQPQHF.